The 26 T cell receptor beta chains presented below share a single source sample, sequenced in a study of CD8+CD57+ T cells in acquired aplastic anemia. CDR3 and TCR beta VDJ profiling relied on genomic DNA as the template. One entry per CDR3 protein results from TCRdb running MiXCR on the reads. The sample consists of about 220,000 distinct CDR3 sequences, approximately 35% of them appearing once. The source material was sorted CD4+, CD8+, or CD8+CD57+ T cells (not recorded which) from PBMCs. These receptors were collected from a human donor in good health, serving as a control.

This clonotype was counted at least ten times. This rearrangement joins TRBV2 to TRBJ2-1; TRBD2 matches at 12 bases. The CDR3 loop spans 19 amino acids. Germline values: CDR1 SNHLY, CDR2 FYNNEI. V lost 1 base, J lost 7 bases, and 14 bases stayed unmatched. The CDR3 loop reads CASSEGRLAGGPGWNEQFF. The CDR3 DNA reads TGTGCCAGCAGTGAAGGTCGGCTAGCGGGGGGGCCAGGGTGGAATGAGCAGTTCTTC. The whole variable domain, filled in from reference TRBV2 and TRBJ2-1, reads EPEVTQTPSHQVTQMGQEVILRCVPISNHLYFYWYRQILGQKVEFLVSFYNNEISEKSEIFDDQFSVERPDGSNFTLKIRSTKLEDSAMYFCASSEGRLAGGPGWNEQFFGPGTRLTVL.

As regards this clonotype: This may be a read error, as it is one base from a much larger clone. The chain joins TRBV7-8 to TRBJ2-7; maybe TRBD1 (6 bases). CDR1 is SGHVS, CDR2 FQNEAQ, per germline. V lost 5 bases and J 3 bases, leaving 26 bases between the germline ends. The CDR3 runs 18 residues. The CDR3: CASSAKGAKGGYSYEQYF. CDR3 DNA: TGTGCCAGCAGCGCTAAAGGTGCAAAAGGGGGTTACAGCTACGAGCAGTACTTC.

The table lists this clonotype with many counts. V and J are TRBV7-2 and TRBJ1-1; a weak D match, TRBD1 (6 bases). Trimming left V 5 bases short and J 0 bases short, with 13 bases between. The CDR3 is 15 residues long. Germline V gives CDR1 SGHTA, CDR2 FQGNSA. The CDR3 DNA follows: TGTGCCAGCAGCCTTCAGACAGGCCTGAACACTGAAGCTTTCTTT. Its translation: CASSLQTGLNTEAFF.

This clonotype has ten or more counts. V and J are TRBV7-9 and TRBJ1-3; no firm D call. V shed 5 bases and J shed 15 bases, with 17 bases lying between them. CDR1 is SEHNR, CDR2 FQNEAQ, per germline (reference sequence). The length of the CDR3 is 12 residues. The CDR3 reads CASSALPEREYF. In nucleotides, the CDR3 is TGTGCCAGCAGCGCCCTCCCGGAGAGAGAATATTTT.

This chain links TRBV20-1 with TRBJ2-3; 8 bases match TRBD1. The trim removed 7 bases at V and 4 bases at J, leaving 7 bases unmatched. The CDR3 length is 13 residues. Germline V gives CDR1 DFQATT, CDR2 SNEGSKA (reference sequence). Written as DNA, the CDR3 is TGCAGTGGGGAAGCAGGGGGCTCAGATACGCAGTATTTT. Its protein product is CSGEAGGSDTQYF.

This clonotype showed up many times. This chain uses TRBV20-1 with TRBJ2-3; D may be TRBD2 (5 bases). CDR1 and CDR2 (germline): DFQATT, SNEGSKA (reference sequence). V gave up 7 bases and J gave up 0 bases, with 17 bases separating them. CDR3 length: 15 residues. The CDR3 loop is CSVRAPSRSTDTQYF. Written as DNA, the CDR3 is TGCAGTGTCAGAGCTCCTAGCCGTAGCACAGATACGCAGTATTTT.

Comment on this clonotype: The junction and the germline gene differ at one end; a read error may be behind it. The chain has TRBV10-3 and TRBJ2-5, with unresolved D. Germline CDR1 and CDR2: ENHRY and SYGVKD. The CDR3 has 13 residues. The CDR3 DNA reads TGTGCCATCAGTGACGGTGGTCAAGCGACCCAGTACTTC. It specifies CAISDGGQATQYF.

This clonotype was observed many times. The chain combines TRBV7-6 with TRBJ2-5; D is possibly TRBD2 (6 bases). V shed 6 bases and J shed 7 bases, with 15 bases lying between them. This CDR3 is 13 amino acids long. Germline-derived CDR1 and CDR2 are SGHVS and FNYEAQ. CDR3 loop: CASSQEGIGTQYF. The CDR3 DNA reads TGTGCCAGCAGTCAGGAGGGGATTGGGACCCAGTACTTC.

The chain uses TRBV2 and TRBJ2-5, with 11 bases aligning to TRBD1. CDR1 and CDR2 from the germline V gene are SNHLY and FYNNEI. The CDR3 runs 13 residues. The junction had 8 bases not matched to a gene; V was cut back by 8 bases and J by 9 bases. Here the CDR3 reads CASGGQGVQPQYF. DNA for the CDR3: TGTGCCAGCGGGGGACAGGGGGTCCAGCCCCAGTACTTC.

The chain combines TRBV15 with TRBJ2-5, with 8 bases matching TRBD1. This CDR3 spans 16 amino acids. Trimming at V came to 0 bases and at J to 4 bases, leaving 7 bases not matched to a gene. Germline CDR1 is LNHNV and CDR2 is YYDKDF (reference sequence). CDR3 sequence: CATSRESNRGSETQYF. In DNA form, the CDR3 reads TGTGCCACCAGCAGAGAGTCGAACAGGGGGTCAGAGACCCAGTACTTC.

In this sample, this clonotype turned up a few times. This sequence may be a read error, since a much larger clone differs from it by one base. The J gene is TRBJ1-2, the V gene TRBV5-1, with D uncertain. The V gene's germline CDR1 is SGHRS and CDR2 YFSETQ. The CDR3 runs 13 residues. The chain's CDR3 is CAGSSEAYYGYTF. The CDR3 coding sequence is TGCGCCGGCAGCTCGGAGGCGTACTATGGCTACACCTTC.

About this clonotype itself: A read error is possible here, since a much larger clone lies one base away. The chain has TRBV2 and TRBJ2-1; D unclear. The germline CDR1 and CDR2 sequences are SNHLY and FYNNEI. The CDR3 has 14 amino acids. CDR3 residues: CASNFGGTYNERFF. CDR3 DNA sequence: TGTGCCAGCAATTTTGGCGGCACCTACAATGAGCGGTTCTTC.

The rearrangement links TRBV5-1 to TRBJ2-7; TRBD1 matches at 7 bases. The length of the CDR3 is 13 residues. Trimming at V came to 5 bases and at J to 5 bases, leaving 7 bases not matched to a gene. Looked up from germline, CDR1 is SGHRS and CDR2 is YFSETQ. The CDR3 protein is CASRGRGSNEQYF. Here the CDR3 DNA reads TGCGCCAGCAGGGGCAGGGGGTCCAACGAGCAGTACTTC.

This clonotype was observed many times. This sequence joins TRBV20-1 and TRBJ2-3; the match to TRBD1 covers 7 bases. V lost 5 bases, J lost 4 bases, and 12 bases stayed unmatched. The germline CDR1 and CDR2 sequences are DFQATT and SNEGSKA (reference sequence). This CDR3 has 15 residues. The CDR3 bases are TGCAGTGCTCCAACCCCAGAGGGGGCAGCAGATACGCAGTATTTT. Encoded protein: CSAPTPEGAADTQYF.

The table lists this clonotype with a few counts. The chain combines TRBV20-1 with TRBJ1-1; 7 nucleotides line up with TRBD1. This CDR3 is built from 12 residues. V was clipped by 4 bases and J by 1 base; unmatched bases: 0. The germline gives CDR1 DFQATT, CDR2 SNEGSKA (reference sequence). CDR3 residues: CSATGGNTEAFF. The DNA of the CDR3 is TGCAGTGCTACAGGGGGGAACACTGAAGCTTTCTTT.

The chain joins TRBV20-1 to TRBJ2-1; TRBD2 matches 12 bases. Looked up from germline, CDR1 is DFQATT and CDR2 is SNEGSKA (reference sequence). The V and J ends lost 4 bases and 10 bases, in that order; junction bases with no gene match: 5. This CDR3 comprises 13 residues. CDR3 nucleotides: TGCAGTGCTAATCTAGCGGGAGGGGAAGAGCAGTTCTTC. Translation gives CSANLAGGEEQFF.

Concerning this clonotype itself: One end of the junction fails to match germline, which may point to a read error. The chain is built from TRBV10-3 and TRBJ1-6; no reliable D call. CDR1 and CDR2 from the germline V gene are ENHRY and SYGVKD. The length of the CDR3 is 12 residues. The CDR3: CGISGYDSPLHF. The CDR3 nucleotides are TGTGGCATCAGTGGTTATGATTCACCCCTCCACTTT.

This clonotype was counted ten times or more. This rearrangement joins TRBV6-2 or TRBV6-3 to TRBJ2-7; D is perhaps TRBD2 (6 bases). V lost 0 bases to trimming and J lost 0 bases, with 15 bases between them. This CDR3 has 17 residues. CDR1 is MNHEY, CDR2 SVGEGT, per germline. The CDR3 DNA reads as TGTGCCAGCAGTTACTCGAATGGAGGGGCAGGCTCCTACGAGCAGTACTTC. Protein: CASSYSNGGAGSYEQYF.

This clonotype has only a few counts. This chain joins TRBV4-1 and TRBJ2-3, with D hard to call. Germline CDR1 MGHRA, CDR2 YSYEKL. Trimming took off 1 base at V and 2 bases at J, with 19 bases between the two ends. CDR3 length: 18 amino acids. CDR3 protein: CASSQGFVGNFFTDTQYF. The DNA for the CDR3 is TGCGCCAGCAGCCAAGGATTCGTCGGAAATTTCTTCACAGATACGCAGTATTTT.

This clonotype was counted ten times or more. J is TRBJ2-3 and V is TRBV20-1, with D unclear. Per the germline V gene, CDR1 is DFQATT and CDR2 is SNEGSKA (reference sequence). The V end was cut by 6 bases, the J end by 1 base, with 5 bases between. CDR3 length: 11 amino acids. For the CDR3, the DNA is TGCAGTGCCTCCGGCACAGATACGCAGTATTTT. This sequence encodes CSASGTDTQYF.

The V call is TRBV4-1, the J call TRBJ2-5, with 9 bases that match TRBD2. The trim removed 1 base at V and 3 bases at J, leaving 6 bases unmatched. CDR3 length equals 16 residues. Germline CDR1 and CDR2: MGHRA and YSYEKL. The CDR3 reads CASSQGIAGAKETQYF. CDR3 coding DNA: TGCGCCAGCAGCCAAGGGATAGCGGGGGCAAAAGAGACCCAGTACTTC.

This clonotype appeared many times. One end of the junction varies from germline; a read error may be responsible. This chain links TRBV6-5 with TRBJ1-2, with D uncertain. The germline CDR1 and CDR2 sequences are MNHEY and SVGAGI. The CDR3 loop spans 13 amino acids. CDR3 region: CASSYSVEGFPIF. Here the CDR3 DNA reads TGTGCCAGCAGTTACTCCGTCGAGGGCTTCCCTATCTTC.

This clonotype has a handful of counts. CDR3 amino acids: CSVEDTYYGYTF. For the CDR3, the DNA is TGCAGCGTTGAGGACACCTACTATGGCTACACCTTC. This chain links TRBV29-1 with TRBJ1-2, with a tentative D call TRBD1 (5 bases). The germline V gene has CDR1 SQVTM and CDR2 ANQGSEA. The CDR3 is made up of 12 amino acids. Trimming left V 3 bases short and J 3 bases short, with 8 bases between.

The V call is TRBV11-1, the J call TRBJ2-3; 10 bases agree with TRBD2. Trimming at V came to 0 bases and at J to 1 base, leaving 13 bases not matched to a gene. CDR1 and CDR2 from the germline V gene are SGHAT and FQDESV (reference sequence). CDR3 size: 20 residues. CDR3 sequence (DNA): TGTGCCAGCAGCTTAGCCCTATGGGGAGGGACTAGCGCACGCACAGATACGCAGTATTTT. The encoded protein is CASSLALWGGTSARTDTQYF.

The V and J genes are TRBV18 and TRBJ2-5, with D possibly matching TRBD2 (5 bases). Germline assignment: CDR1 KGHSH and CDR2 LQKENI. This CDR3 is 14 amino acids long. With 8 bases removed from V and 4 bases from J, the gap between germline ends came to 17 bases. The DNA of the CDR3 is TGTGCCAGCACTCTCCGGGATTTTGGAGAGACCCAGTACTTC. Its translation is CASTLRDFGETQYF.

This clonotype was observed at least ten times. The CDR3 reads CASSLVRESGYTF. The CDR3 DNA sequence: TGCGCCAGCAGCTTGGTGCGGGAATCCGGCTACACCTTC. V and J are TRBV5-1 and TRBJ1-2; D call uncertain. Germline values: CDR1 SGHRS, CDR2 YFSETQ. Trimming cost V 0 bases and J 8 bases, with 11 bases left between them. The length of the CDR3 is 13 residues.